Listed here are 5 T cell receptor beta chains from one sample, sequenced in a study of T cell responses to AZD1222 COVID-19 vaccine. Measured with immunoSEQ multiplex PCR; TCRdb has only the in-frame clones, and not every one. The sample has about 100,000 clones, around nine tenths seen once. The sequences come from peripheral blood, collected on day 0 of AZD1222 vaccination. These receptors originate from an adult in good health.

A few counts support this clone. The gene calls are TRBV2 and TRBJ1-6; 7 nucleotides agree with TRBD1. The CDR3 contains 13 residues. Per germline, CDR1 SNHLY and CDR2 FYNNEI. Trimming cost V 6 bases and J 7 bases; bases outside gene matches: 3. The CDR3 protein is CASSPRGNSPLHF. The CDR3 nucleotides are TGTGCCAGCAGCCCCAGGGGGAATTCACCCCTCCACTTT.

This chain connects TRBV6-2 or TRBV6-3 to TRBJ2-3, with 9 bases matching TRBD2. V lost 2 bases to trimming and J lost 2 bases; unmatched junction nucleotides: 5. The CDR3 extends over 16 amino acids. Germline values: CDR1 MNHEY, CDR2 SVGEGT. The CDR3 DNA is TGTGCCAGCAGTTACGGAGCGGGGGGACACACAGATACGCAGTATTTT. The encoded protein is CASSYGAGGHTDTQYF.

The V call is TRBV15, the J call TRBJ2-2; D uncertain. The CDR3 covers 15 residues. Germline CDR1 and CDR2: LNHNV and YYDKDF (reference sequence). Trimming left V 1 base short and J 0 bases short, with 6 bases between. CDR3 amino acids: CATSRGQTNTGELFF. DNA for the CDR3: TGTGCCACCAGCAGAGGGCAGACGAACACCGGGGAGCTGTTTTTT. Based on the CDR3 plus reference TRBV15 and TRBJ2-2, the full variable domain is DAMVIQNPRYQVTQFGKPVTLSCSQTLNHNVMYWYQQKSSQAPKLLFHYYDKDFNNEADTPDNFQSRRPNTSFCFLDIRSPGLGDTAMYLCATSRGQTNTGELFFGEGSRLTVL.

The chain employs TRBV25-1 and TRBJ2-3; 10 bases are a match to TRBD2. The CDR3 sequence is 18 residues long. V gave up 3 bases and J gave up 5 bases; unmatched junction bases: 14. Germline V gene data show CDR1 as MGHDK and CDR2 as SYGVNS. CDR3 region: CASSETRASGGRGDTQYF. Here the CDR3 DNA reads TGTGCCAGCAGTGAGACTCGGGCTAGCGGGGGTAGGGGAGATACGCAGTATTTT.

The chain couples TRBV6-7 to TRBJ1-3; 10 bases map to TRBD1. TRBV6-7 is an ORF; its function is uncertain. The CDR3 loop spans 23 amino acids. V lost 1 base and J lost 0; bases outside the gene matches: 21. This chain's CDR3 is CASSYFPETRDRGCRASGNTIYF. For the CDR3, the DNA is TGTGCCAGCAGTTACTTTCCAGAGACCCGGGACAGGGGATGTCGGGCCTCTGGAAACACCATATATTTT.